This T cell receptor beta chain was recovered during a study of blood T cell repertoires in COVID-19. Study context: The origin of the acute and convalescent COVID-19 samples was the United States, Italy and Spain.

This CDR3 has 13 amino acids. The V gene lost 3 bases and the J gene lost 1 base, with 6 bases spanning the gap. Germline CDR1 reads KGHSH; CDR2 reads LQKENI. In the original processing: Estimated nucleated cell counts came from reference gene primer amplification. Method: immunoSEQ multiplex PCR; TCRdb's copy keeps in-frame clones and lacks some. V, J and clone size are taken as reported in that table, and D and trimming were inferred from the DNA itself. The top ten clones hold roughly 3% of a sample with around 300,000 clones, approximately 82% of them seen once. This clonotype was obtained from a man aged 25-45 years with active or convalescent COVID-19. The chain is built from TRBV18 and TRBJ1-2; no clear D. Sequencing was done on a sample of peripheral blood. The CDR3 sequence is CASSPPGNYGYTF. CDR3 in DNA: TGTGCCAGCTCACCCCCGGGTAACTATGGCTACACCTTC.